The clone carrying this T cell receptor (beta chain) was found many times. What it recognizes is unknown. The CDR3 extends over 18 amino acids. With 5 bases removed from V and 3 bases from J, the gap between germline ends came to 25 bases. Per the germline V gene, CDR1 is DFQATT and CDR2 is SNEGSKA (reference sequence). Via MiXCR, TCRdb re-called the 5' RACE reads, giving one row per CDR3 protein. Altogether some 38,000 distinct CDR3 sequences are present, about 3.3% being singletons, with the ten largest covering roughly 8.2%. This sample's time point: longitudinal time-point 1 (baseline). For the unsorted libraries, 2 million PBMCs stored at -80 C served as input. These data are taken from a study of neurological immune-mediated disorders. Findings and limits, study-wide: Phylogenetic grouping assigned the repertoires of 18 of 34 multiple sclerosis patients to one related-CDR3 cluster, which constitutes a possible signature. No expanded-clone CDR3 amino acid sequence recurred across subjects, suggesting private TCR-beta repertoires.

This TCR was sampled from a woman aged 60-75 years with multiple sclerosis. The sample was PBMCs. The chain is built from TRBV20-1 and TRBJ2-2, with D tentatively TRBD1 (5 bases). The CDR3: CSAGSGKFGAKYTGELFF. Here the CDR3 DNA reads TGCAGTGCTGGCTCTGGAAAGTTTGGGGCGAAGTACACCGGGGAGCTGTTTTTT.